This entry lists 19 T cell receptor beta chains sequenced from one sample in a study of blood T cell repertoires in COVID-19. Profiling relied on immunoSEQ multiplex PCR, and the TCRdb table lists in-frame clones only, not all of them. The sample carries about 270,000 clones, under 90% recorded once. Sequenced: PBMCs or T cells enriched from blood (not recorded which). The source of these receptors is an older woman who had recovered from COVID-19.

The J gene is TRBJ1-5, the V gene TRBV6-5; D remains unclear. The ends were cut back, 5 bases at V and 4 bases at J, with 15 bases in the middle. Per germline, CDR1 MNHEY and CDR2 SVGAGI. The CDR3 is made up of 15 amino acids. The CDR3 coding sequence is TGTGCCAGCAGTACCCGGACGAGGGAAAATCAGCCCCAGCATTTT. It codes for CASSTRTRENQPQHF.

The chain carries TRBV2 and TRBJ2-1, with D possibly TRBD1 on 6 matching bases. The CDR3 length is 15 residues. Germline assignment: CDR1 SNHLY and CDR2 FYNNEI. Deletions cut 6 bases from V and 2 bases from J, with 14 bases between. The CDR3 is CASSRGWTPYNEQFF. As DNA, the CDR3 is TGTGCCAGCAGCAGGGGATGGACCCCCTACAATGAGCAGTTCTTC.

This rearrangement joins TRBV2 to TRBJ2-3; no firm D call. CDR1 is SNHLY, CDR2 FYNNEI, per germline. V lost 6 bases and J 3 bases, leaving 10 bases between the germline ends. This CDR3 has 13 amino acids. The CDR3 coding sequence is TGTGCCAGCAGGACTTGGAGTACAGATACGCAGTATTTT. Amino acids: CASRTWSTDTQYF.

The V call is TRBV9, the J call TRBJ1-1, with D unclear. Trimming removed 3 bases from V and 4 bases from J, with 13 bases in between. In germline, CDR1 is SGDLS, CDR2 YYNGEE. The CDR3 sequence is 14 residues long. The DNA of the CDR3 is TGTGCCAGCAGCGGCGGTGTAGCGGGCACTGAAGCTTTCTTT. This encodes CASSGGVAGTEAFF.

This chain links TRBV10-3 with TRBJ2-1; D might be TRBD1 (6 bases). The CDR3 sequence is 14 residues long. CDR1 is ENHRY, CDR2 SYGVKD, per germline. V lost 6 bases, J lost 9 bases, and 18 bases lay in between. The CDR3: CAIREQQGRGEQFF. The CDR3 region has the DNA TGTGCCATCAGGGAACAACAGGGCCGGGGTGAGCAGTTCTTC.

This clone has only a few counts. The chain combines TRBV18 with TRBJ1-2; 10 bases line up with TRBD1. Trimming cost V 3 bases and J 3 bases; bases outside gene matches: 1. CDR3 length: 14 amino acids. Germline loops: CDR1 KGHSH, CDR2 LQKENI. The CDR3 protein is CASSPGQGYYGYTF. The CDR3 nucleotides are TGTGCCAGCTCACCGGGACAGGGGTACTATGGCTACACCTTC.

The chain couples TRBV18 to TRBJ1-3, with 7 bases aligning to TRBD1. The junction had 7 bases not matched to a gene; V was cut back by 8 bases and J by 0 bases. The CDR3 runs to 15 residues. CDR1 KGHSH and CDR2 LQKENI come from the germline V gene. CDR3 bases: TGTGCCAGCCTACAGGGGCGGAACTCTGGAAACACCATATATTTT. It is translated as CASLQGRNSGNTIYF.

This clone was detected only a few times. This chain joins TRBV15 and TRBJ2-7; 8 nucleotides line up with TRBD2. After removal of 0 bases from V and 3 bases from J, the junction contained 7 bases not matched to a gene. CDR3 size: 16 residues. Germline assignment: CDR1 LNHNV and CDR2 YYDKDF (reference sequence). CDR3 nucleotide sequence: TGTGCCACCAGCAGAGAGAGGGCGGGAGGCATCTACGAGCAGTACTTC. This encodes CATSRERAGGIYEQYF. The whole variable domain, filled in from reference TRBV15 and TRBJ2-7, reads DAMVIQNPRYQVTQFGKPVTLSCSQTLNHNVMYWYQQKSSQAPKLLFHYYDKDFNNEADTPDNFQSRRPNTSFCFLDIRSPGLGDTAMYLCATSRERAGGIYEQYFGPGTRLTVT.

The chain links TRBV19 to TRBJ1-5; no reliable D call. Germline V CDR1 and CDR2: LNHDA, SQIVND (reference sequence). V gave up 1 base and J gave up 3 bases, with 13 bases separating them. CDR3 size: 16 residues. Written as DNA, the CDR3 is TGTGCCAGTAGTATAGCTGGCGGCTCGGTCAATCAGCCCCAGCATTTT. Protein product: CASSIAGGSVNQPQHF.

J is TRBJ2-6 and V is TRBV27, with 12 bases matching TRBD1. CDR3 length: 17 residues. CDR1 is MNHEY and CDR2 is SMNVEV in the germline V gene (reference sequence). V lost 6 bases to trimming and J lost 3 bases; unmatched junction nucleotides: 6. The CDR3 DNA reads TGTGCCAGCAGGCAGGGACAGGGGGCGATTGGGGCCAACGTCCTGACTTTC. The encoded protein is CASRQGQGAIGANVLTF.

This sequence joins TRBV3-1 (or the pseudogene TRBV3-2) and TRBJ1-1; 10 nucleotides line up with TRBD1. The CDR3 contains 13 residues. Germline V gene lookup returns CDR1 LGHDT and CDR2 YNNKEL (reference sequence). J gave up 11 bases and V 7 bases, and 10 bases lay outside the gene matches. The CDR3 sequence is CASMGQGQRGAFF. CDR3 in DNA: TGTGCCAGCATGGGACAGGGGCAAAGGGGGGCTTTCTTT.

The V gene is TRBV29-1, the J gene TRBJ2-5; 9 nucleotides line up with TRBD2. With V trimmed by 4 bases and J by 4 bases, 10 bases remained unmatched. CDR3 size: 15 residues. Germline V lookup: CDR1 SQVTM, CDR2 ANQGSEA. In DNA form, the CDR3 reads TGCAGCGTTGTTCCCGGTAGCGGGAGAGGAGAGACCCAGTACTTC. Protein: CSVVPGSGRGETQYF.

CDR3 residues: CASSLGGTGAREQFF. The CDR3 nucleotides read TGCGCCAGCAGCCTGGGTGGGACAGGGGCTCGCGAGCAGTTCTTC. The rearrangement uses TRBV5-1 and TRBJ2-1; 10 bases map to TRBD1. After removal of 4 bases from V and 10 bases from J, the junction contained 11 bases not matched to a gene. There are 15 residues in the CDR3. Germline loops: CDR1 SGHRS, CDR2 YFSETQ.

The gene calls are TRBV18 and TRBJ2-5, with 8 bases fitting TRBD2. Germline lookup yields CDR1 KGHSH and CDR2 LQKENI. V trimming: 4 bases; J trimming: 3 bases; junction bases outside the gene matches: 4. The CDR3 is 14 amino acids. CDR3 DNA sequence: TGTGCCAGCTCACTAGCGGGACGCGAAGAGACCCAGTACTTC. Translation gives CASSLAGREETQYF.

This clone has only a few counts. The rearrangement joins TRBV11-1 to TRBJ2-5; D is unresolved. CDR3 length: 12 amino acids. V lost 1 base and J 4 bases, leaving 4 bases between the germline ends. Per the germline V gene, CDR1 is SGHAT and CDR2 is FQDESV (reference sequence). The DNA for the CDR3 is TGTGCCAGCAGCTTAGTCAGAGAGACCCAGTACTTC. As protein: CASSLVRETQYF.

The chain uses TRBV24-1 and TRBJ2-5; 8 positions agree with TRBD2. This CDR3 region has 15 residues. Germline CDR1 and CDR2: KGHDR and SFDVKD. The ends lost 4 bases at V and 5 bases at J; junction bases unmatched: 8. The CDR3 loop is CATSELAGKGETQYF. CDR3 in DNA: TGTGCCACCAGTGAGTTAGCGGGGAAGGGGGAGACCCAGTACTTC.

This chain joins TRBV7-8 and TRBJ1-2; 7 bases fit TRBD1. Germline V gene sequence: CDR1 SGHVS, CDR2 FQNEAQ. There are 14 residues in the CDR3. V was clipped by 2 bases and J by 8 bases; unmatched bases: 8. The CDR3 is CASSLTTGSDGYTF. The CDR3 DNA reads as TGTGCCAGCAGCTTAACGACAGGGTCAGACGGCTACACCTTC.

The rearrangement links TRBV7-9 to TRBJ2-3; 8 positions match TRBD2. V shed 11 bases, J shed 3 bases, and the junction held 10 bases outside the gene matches. The CDR3 consists of 14 residues. The germline gives CDR1 SEHNR, CDR2 FQNEAQ (reference sequence). The CDR3 DNA is TGTGCCTCGGACCCAGCGGGAGTAACAGATACGCAGTATTTT. This translates into CASDPAGVTDTQYF. The full variable domain, completed using reference TRBV7-9 and TRBJ2-3, is DTGVSQNPRHKITKRGQNVTFRCDPISEHNRLYWYRQTLGQGPEFLTYFQNEAQLEKSRLLSDRFSAERPKGSFSTLEIQRTEQGDSAMYLCASDPAGVTDTQYFGPGTRLTVL.

The count of this clone is one. The chain uses TRBV5-6 and TRBJ2-7; D is unclear. The V end lost 4 bases, the J end lost 1 base, and 6 bases lay between the germline ends. This CDR3 is built from 12 residues. Germline assignment: CDR1 SGHDT and CDR2 YYEEEE. In DNA, the CDR3 is TGTGCCAGCAGCGTCAGGTCCTACGAGCAGTACTTC. It codes for CASSVRSYEQYF.